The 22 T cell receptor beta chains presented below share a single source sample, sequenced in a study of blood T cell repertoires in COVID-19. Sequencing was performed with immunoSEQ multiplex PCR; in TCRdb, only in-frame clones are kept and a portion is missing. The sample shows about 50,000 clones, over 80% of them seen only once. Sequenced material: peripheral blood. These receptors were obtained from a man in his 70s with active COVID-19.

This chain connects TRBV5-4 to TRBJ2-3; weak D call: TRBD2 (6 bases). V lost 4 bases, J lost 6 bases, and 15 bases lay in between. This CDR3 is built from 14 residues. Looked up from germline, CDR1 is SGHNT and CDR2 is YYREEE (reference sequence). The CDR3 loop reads CASSAGGVGDTQYF. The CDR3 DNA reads TGTGCCAGCAGCGCCGGCGGGGTCGGGGATACGCAGTATTTT.

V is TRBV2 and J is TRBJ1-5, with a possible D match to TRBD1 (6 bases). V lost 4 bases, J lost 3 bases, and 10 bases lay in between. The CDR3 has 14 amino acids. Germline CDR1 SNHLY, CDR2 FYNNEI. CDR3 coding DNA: TGTGCCAGCAGTGCCGGACAGTACAATCAGCCCCAGCATTTT. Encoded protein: CASSAGQYNQPQHF.

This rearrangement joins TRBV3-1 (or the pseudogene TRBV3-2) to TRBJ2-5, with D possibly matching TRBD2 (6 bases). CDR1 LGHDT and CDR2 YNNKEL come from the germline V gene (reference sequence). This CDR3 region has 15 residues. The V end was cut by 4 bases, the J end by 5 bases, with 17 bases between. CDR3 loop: CASSLPGPGGETQYF. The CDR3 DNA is TGTGCCAGCAGCCTACCGGGACCAGGAGGGGAGACCCAGTACTTC.

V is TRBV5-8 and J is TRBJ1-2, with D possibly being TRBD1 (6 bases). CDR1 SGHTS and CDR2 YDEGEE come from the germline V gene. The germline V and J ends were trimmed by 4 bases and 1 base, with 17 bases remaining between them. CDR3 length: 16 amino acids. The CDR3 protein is CASSREQGFVNYGYTF. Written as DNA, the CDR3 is TGTGCCAGCAGCCGAGAACAGGGTTTCGTTAACTATGGCTACACCTTC.

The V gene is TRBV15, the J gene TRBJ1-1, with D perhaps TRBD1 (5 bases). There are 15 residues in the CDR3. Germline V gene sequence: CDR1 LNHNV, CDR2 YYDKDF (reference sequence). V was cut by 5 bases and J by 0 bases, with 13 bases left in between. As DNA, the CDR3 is TGTGCCACCAGCGTACTACAGGCTTTGAACACTGAAGCTTTCTTT. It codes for CATSVLQALNTEAFF.

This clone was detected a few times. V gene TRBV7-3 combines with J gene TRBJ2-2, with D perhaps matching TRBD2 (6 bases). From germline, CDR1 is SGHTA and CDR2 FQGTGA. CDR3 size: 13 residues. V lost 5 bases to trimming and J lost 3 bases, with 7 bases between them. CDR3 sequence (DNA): TGTGCCAGCAGCCGCGGGGACACCGGGGAGCTGTTTTTT. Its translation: CASSRGDTGELFF.

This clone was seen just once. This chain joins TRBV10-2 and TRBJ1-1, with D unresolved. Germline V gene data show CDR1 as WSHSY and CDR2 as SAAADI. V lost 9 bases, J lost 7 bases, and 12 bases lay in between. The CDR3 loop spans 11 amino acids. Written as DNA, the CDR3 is TGCGCCAGTTTAAGACAAGGTGAAGCTTTCTTT. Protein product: CASLRQGEAFF.

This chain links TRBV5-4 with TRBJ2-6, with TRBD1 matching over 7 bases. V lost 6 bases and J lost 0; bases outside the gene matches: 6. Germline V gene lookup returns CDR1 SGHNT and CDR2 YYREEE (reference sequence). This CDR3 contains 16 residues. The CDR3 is CASNPDRASGANVLTF. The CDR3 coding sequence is TGTGCCAGCAACCCAGACAGGGCCTCTGGGGCCAACGTCCTGACTTTC.

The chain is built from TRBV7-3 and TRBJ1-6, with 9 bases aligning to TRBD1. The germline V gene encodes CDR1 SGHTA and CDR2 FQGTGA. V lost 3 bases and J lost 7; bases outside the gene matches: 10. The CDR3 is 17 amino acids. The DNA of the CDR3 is TGTGCCAGCAGCTTTTCGGGACAGGGTTCCACAAATTCACCCCTCCACTTT. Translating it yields CASSFSGQGSTNSPLHF.

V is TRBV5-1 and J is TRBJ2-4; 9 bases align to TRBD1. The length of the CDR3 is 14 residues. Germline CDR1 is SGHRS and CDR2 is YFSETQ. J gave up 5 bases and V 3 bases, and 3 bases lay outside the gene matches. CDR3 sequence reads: CASSSTGGENIQYF. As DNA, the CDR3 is TGCGCCAGCAGCTCGACAGGGGGGGAAAACATTCAGTACTTC.

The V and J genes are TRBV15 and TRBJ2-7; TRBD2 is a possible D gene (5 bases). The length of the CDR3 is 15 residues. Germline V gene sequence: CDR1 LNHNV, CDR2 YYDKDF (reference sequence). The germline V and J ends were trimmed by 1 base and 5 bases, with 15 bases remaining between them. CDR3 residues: CATSRGRGLSNEQYF. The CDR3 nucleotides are TGTGCCACCAGCAGAGGTCGCGGGTTGTCGAACGAGCAGTACTTC.

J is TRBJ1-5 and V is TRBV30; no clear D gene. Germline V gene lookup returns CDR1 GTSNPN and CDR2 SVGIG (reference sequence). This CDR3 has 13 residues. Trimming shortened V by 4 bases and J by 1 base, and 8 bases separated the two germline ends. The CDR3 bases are TGTGCCTGGACCCCGCAGAGCAATCAGCCCCAGCATTTT. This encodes CAWTPQSNQPQHF.

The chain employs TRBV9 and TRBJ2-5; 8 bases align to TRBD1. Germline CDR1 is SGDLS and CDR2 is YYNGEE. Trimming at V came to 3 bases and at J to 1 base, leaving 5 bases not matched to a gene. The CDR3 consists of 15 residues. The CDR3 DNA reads TGTGCCAGCAGCGCCGGACAGGGCACCCAAGAGACCCAGTACTTC. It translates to CASSAGQGTQETQYF.

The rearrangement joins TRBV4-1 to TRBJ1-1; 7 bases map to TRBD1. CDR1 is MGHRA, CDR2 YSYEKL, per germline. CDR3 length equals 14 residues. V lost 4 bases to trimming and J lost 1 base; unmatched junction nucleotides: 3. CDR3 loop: CASSPGTANTEAFF. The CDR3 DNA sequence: TGCGCCAGCAGCCCTGGGACAGCGAACACTGAAGCTTTCTTT.

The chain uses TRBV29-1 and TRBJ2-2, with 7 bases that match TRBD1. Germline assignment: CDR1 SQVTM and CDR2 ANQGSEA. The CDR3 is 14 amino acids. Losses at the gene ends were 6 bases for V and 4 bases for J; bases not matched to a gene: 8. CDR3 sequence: CSVAQGTRTGELFF. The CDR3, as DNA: TGCAGCGTCGCACAGGGGACCCGCACCGGGGAGCTGTTTTTT.

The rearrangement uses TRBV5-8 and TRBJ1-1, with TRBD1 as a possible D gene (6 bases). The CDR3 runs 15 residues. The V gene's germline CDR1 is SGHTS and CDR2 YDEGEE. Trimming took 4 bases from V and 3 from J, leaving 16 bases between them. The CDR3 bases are TGTGCCAGCAGCCCGAGGGCGGGGGCGTACACTGAAGCTTTCTTT. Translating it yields CASSPRAGAYTEAFF.

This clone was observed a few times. CDR3 nucleotides: TGTGCCAGCAGCAGCATAAACTATGGCTACACCTTC. This gives the protein CASSSINYGYTF. This chain uses TRBV6-2 or TRBV6-3 with TRBJ1-2; D remains unclear. This CDR3 contains 12 residues. Deletions cut 6 bases from V and 2 bases from J, with 7 bases between. CDR1 is MNHEY and CDR2 is SVGEGT in the germline V gene.

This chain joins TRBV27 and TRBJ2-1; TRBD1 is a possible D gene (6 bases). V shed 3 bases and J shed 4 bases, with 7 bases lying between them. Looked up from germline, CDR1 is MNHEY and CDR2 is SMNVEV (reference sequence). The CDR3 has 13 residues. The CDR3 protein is CASSLDSYNEQFF. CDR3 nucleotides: TGTGCCAGCAGTTTGGACAGTTACAATGAGCAGTTCTTC.

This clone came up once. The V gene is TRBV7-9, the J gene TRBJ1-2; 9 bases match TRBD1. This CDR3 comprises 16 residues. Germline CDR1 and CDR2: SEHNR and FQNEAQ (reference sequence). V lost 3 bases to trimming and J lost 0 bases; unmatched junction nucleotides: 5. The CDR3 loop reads CASSLGQGVSNYGYTF. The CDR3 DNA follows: TGTGCCAGCAGCTTGGGACAGGGTGTATCTAACTATGGCTACACCTTC.

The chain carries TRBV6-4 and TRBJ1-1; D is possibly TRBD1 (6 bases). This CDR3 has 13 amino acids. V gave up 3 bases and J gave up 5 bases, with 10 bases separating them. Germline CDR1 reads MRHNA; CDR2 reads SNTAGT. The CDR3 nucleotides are TGTGCCAGCAGTGAGGGGAGGGGGACTGAAGCTTTCTTT. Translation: CASSEGRGTEAFF.

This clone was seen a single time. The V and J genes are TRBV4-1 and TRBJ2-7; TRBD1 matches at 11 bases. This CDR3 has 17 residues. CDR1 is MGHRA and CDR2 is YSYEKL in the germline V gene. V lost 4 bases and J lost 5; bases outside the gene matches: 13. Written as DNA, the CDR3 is TGCGCCAGCAGCCGAGAGATAGCGGACAGGGGGCGCAACGAGCAGTACTTC. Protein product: CASSREIADRGRNEQYF.

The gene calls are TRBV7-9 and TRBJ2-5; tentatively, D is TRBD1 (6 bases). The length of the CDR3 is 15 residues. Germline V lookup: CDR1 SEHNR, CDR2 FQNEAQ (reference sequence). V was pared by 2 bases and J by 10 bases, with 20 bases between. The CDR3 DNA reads TGTGCCAGCAGCTTAAGTACTGGGGGACACAGGGACCAGTACTTC. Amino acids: CASSLSTGGHRDQYF.